This T cell receptor beta chain appears in the sequencing data of a study of blood T cell repertoires in COVID-19 (TCRdb year 2020). Describing the broader study: Samples from collaborators originated in the United States, Italy and Spain and spanned both the acute and convalescent phases of COVID-19. The material from the prospective study consisted of cDNA or gDNA derived from T cells, B-cell-depleted T cells, or PBMCs. The dataset comprised deeply sampled blood TCRbeta repertoires from subjects exposed to, actively infected with, or recovered from COVID-19. The repertoires were made available in a free public database intended to serve as a resource for research on the immune response to SARS-CoV-2. The samples were drawn from two sources: the first 160 participants of the ongoing ImmuneRACE study, and 1,000 to 1,500 subjects contributed by 6 global collaborators. Sample metadata almost always included a de-identified subject ID, COVID-19 status, age in years and sex. HLA class I and class II types, where available, came from metadata supplied by the sample provider rather than from assay-based typing.

About this clone itself: The specificity of this receptor is unknown. Qualities for individual bases were not recorded, and no much larger clone is one base off.

Participants in the prospective study were enrolled through a virtual design, were aged roughly 18 to 90 years, and lived in about two dozen United States geographic areas. To assign participants to cohorts, the prospective study relied on clinical history that participants themselves reported in a screening survey and a study questionnaire. In the prospective study, whole blood, serum and a nasopharyngeal or oropharyngeal swab were collected from each participant by mobile phlebotomists. Additional blood draws and questionnaires over an approximately two-month period could optionally be provided by prospective study participants. Before DNA extraction, blood samples from the prospective study were shipped at room temperature or frozen. General findings and caveats noted by the study authors: How much clinical and demographic metadata was included differed by source and by participant, and the metadata was provided uncurated.

TCRbeta CDR3 regions were amplified from genomic DNA using the immunoSEQ Assay, a bias-controlled multiplex PCR. The original pipeline was this. Within the assay, amplification of reference gene primers was used to estimate how many nucleated cells each sample contained. To quantify the absolute abundance of each unique TCRbeta CDR3 rearrangement, sequence reads were collapsed and filtered. Productive Simpson clonality was computed per sample as the square root of Simpson's diversity index over productive rearrangements. Not all clones reach the TCRdb copy of this immuneACCESS table, which keeps in-frame sequences only. Checked studies attribute under half of the gap to unresolved V genes and leave the rest unexplained. V and J calls and clone size are given by that table; D and trimming were obtained from the DNA. The sample profile shows over 250,000 clones; around 80% of them were found once. Of the sample, roughly 4% is held by the ten largest clones.

From the cysteine up to the phenylalanine, the CDR3 has a length of 14 residues. The retained sequence is limited to the CDR3, 42 bases, with the frame set at the first base. Relative to germline, V is missing 2 bases and J is missing 10 bases, with 8 bases of the junction outside any gene match. CDR1 MNHEY and CDR2 SVGEGT are derived from the germline V gene. This chain joins TRBV6-2 or TRBV6-3 to TRBJ2-1; 7 of the junction bases match TRBD2. The sequenced material came from PBMCs or T cells enriched from blood (not recorded which). The receptor was isolated from a young man with acute COVID-19. The DNA reads TGTGCCAGCAGTTACGGGGCGGGAGTTCGAGAGCAGTTCTTC. This yields the protein CASSYGAGVREQFF.